This is a list of T cell receptor beta chains from one sample in a study of blood T cell repertoires in COVID-19. Produced via immunoSEQ multiplex PCR; TCRdb's table is partial and in-frame only. The sample has under 250,000 clones, around 86% seen once. What was sequenced was peripheral blood. The receptor source for this set is a man older than 75 with acute or convalescent COVID-19. Each CDR3 is given without its conserved first and last residue. The order of the fields is J gene, V gene, CDR3 protein.

TRBJ1-4 | TRBV2 | ASSLQGSTEKLF
TRBJ1-5 | TRBV5-4 | ASSPGAGGNQPQH
TRBJ1-3 | TRBV5-1 | ASSLIGGELSGNTIY
TRBJ1-1 | TRBV19 | ASSVDRGEAF
TRBJ1-3 | TRBV29-1 | SVEQQGNSGNTIY
TRBJ1-4 | TRBV4-3 | ASSQAVATNEKLF
TRBJ2-7 | TRBV5-8 | ASRGVRARGLEQY
TRBJ1-4 | TRBV15 | ATSRGGQTNEKLF
TRBJ1-1 | TRBV5-6 | ASSPTGGLSEAF
TRBJ2-7 | TRBV6-2/TRBV6-3 | ASSYGLTGVAYEQY
TRBJ1-2 | TRBV28 | ASSLGGQAYGYT
TRBJ2-5 | TRBV12-3/TRBV12-4 | ASSLYSQETQY
TRBJ1-1 | TRBV28 | ARSTGGPMNTEAF
TRBJ2-1 | TRBV19 | ASNPGLGYNEQF
TRBJ1-2 | TRBV6-5 | ASSYAGNGVNYGYT
TRBJ2-7 | TRBV5-1 | ASSPGGGRYEQY
TRBJ1-1 | TRBV10-1 | ASSEEGNTEAF
TRBJ1-6 | TRBV28 | ASNAGTVTSSYNSPLH
TRBJ2-5 | TRBV4-1 | ASSHSPSGREETQY
TRBJ2-5 | TRBV7-6 | ASREKGRGRQETQY
TRBJ2-2 | TRBV19 | ASSLPPGQGTGELF
TRBJ2-5 | TRBV19 | ASSIMWGLGETQY
TRBJ2-7 | TRBV6-5 | ASSRYDNSYEQY